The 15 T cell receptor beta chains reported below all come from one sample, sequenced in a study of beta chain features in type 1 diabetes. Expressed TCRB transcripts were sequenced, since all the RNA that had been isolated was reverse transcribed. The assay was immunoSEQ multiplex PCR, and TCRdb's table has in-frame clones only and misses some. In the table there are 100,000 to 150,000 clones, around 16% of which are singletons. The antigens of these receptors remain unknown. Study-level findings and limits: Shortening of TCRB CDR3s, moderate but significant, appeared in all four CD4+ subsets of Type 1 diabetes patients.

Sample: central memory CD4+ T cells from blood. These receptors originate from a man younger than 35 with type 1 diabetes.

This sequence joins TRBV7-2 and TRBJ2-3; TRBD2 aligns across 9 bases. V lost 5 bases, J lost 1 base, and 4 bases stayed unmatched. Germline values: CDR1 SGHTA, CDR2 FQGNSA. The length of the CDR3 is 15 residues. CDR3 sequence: CASSPRLAGTDTQYF. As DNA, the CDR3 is TGTGCCAGCAGCCCCCGACTAGCGGGCACAGATACGCAGTATTTT. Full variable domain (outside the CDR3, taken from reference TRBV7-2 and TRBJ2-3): GAGVSQSPSNKVTEKGKDVELRCDPISGHTALYWYRQSLGQGLEFLIYFQGNSAPDKSGLPSDRFSAERTGGSVSTLTIQRTQQEDSAVYLCASSPRLAGTDTQYFGPGTRLTVL.

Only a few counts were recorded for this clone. The CDR3 sequence: CAIRDNFTDTQYF. CDR3 bases: TGTGCCATTAGGGACAACTTCACAGATACGCAGTATTTT. The J gene is TRBJ2-3, the V gene TRBV19; perhaps TRBD1 as D (6 bases). The CDR3 contains 13 residues. In germline, CDR1 is LNHDA, CDR2 SQIVND (reference sequence). The V gene lost 10 bases and the J gene lost 2 bases, with 13 bases spanning the gap.

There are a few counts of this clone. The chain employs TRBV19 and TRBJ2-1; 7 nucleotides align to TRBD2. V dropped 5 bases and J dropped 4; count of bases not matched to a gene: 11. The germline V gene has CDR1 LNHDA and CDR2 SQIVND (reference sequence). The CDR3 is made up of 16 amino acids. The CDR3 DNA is TGTGCCAGTAGTCCCACGACTAGCCTCCAATACAATGAGCAGTTCTTC. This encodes CASSPTTSLQYNEQFF.

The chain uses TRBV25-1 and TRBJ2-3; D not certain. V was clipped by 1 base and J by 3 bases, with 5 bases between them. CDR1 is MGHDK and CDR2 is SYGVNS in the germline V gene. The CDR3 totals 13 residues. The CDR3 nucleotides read TGTGCCAGCAGTGAATTCATAACAGATACGCAGTATTTT. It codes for CASSEFITDTQYF.

The CDR3 DNA sequence: TGTGCCAGCAGCTCAACAGGGTACACTAATGAAAAACTGTTTTTT. Its translation: CASSSTGYTNEKLFF. The J gene is TRBJ1-4, the V gene TRBV9, with D perhaps matching TRBD1 (6 bases). The CDR3 runs to 15 residues. The V end lost 4 bases, the J end lost 2 bases, and 12 bases lay between the germline ends. Per germline, CDR1 SGDLS and CDR2 YYNGEE.

The CDR3 bases are TGTGCCAGCAGTCGGACTAGCGGGAGTTTCGGCACAGATACGCAGTATTTT. Amino acids: CASSRTSGSFGTDTQYF. The V gene is TRBV2, the J gene TRBJ2-3; 13 bases line up with TRBD2. The V and J ends lost 5 bases and 1 base, in that order; junction bases with no gene match: 6. The CDR3 length is 17 residues. Germline V lookup: CDR1 SNHLY, CDR2 FYNNEI.

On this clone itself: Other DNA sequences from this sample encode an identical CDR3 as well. The CDR3 DNA reads as TGTGCCATCAGTGCCGGGGCTGCCAATGAAAAACTGTTTTTT. Protein product: CAISAGAANEKLFF. This chain uses TRBV10-3 with TRBJ1-4, with a tentative D call TRBD1 (5 bases). Germline CDR1 is ENHRY and CDR2 is SYGVKD. The CDR3 has 14 residues. The V end lost 4 bases, the J end lost 5 bases, and 11 bases lay between the germline ends.

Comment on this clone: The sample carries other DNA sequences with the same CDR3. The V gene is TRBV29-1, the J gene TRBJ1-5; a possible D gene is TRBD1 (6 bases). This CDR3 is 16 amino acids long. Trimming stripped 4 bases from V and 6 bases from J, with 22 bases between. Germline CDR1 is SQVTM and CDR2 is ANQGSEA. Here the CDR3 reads CSVAYTGTGGGQPQHF. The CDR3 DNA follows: TGCAGCGTTGCGTACACCGGGACGGGGGGCGGTCAGCCCCAGCATTTT.

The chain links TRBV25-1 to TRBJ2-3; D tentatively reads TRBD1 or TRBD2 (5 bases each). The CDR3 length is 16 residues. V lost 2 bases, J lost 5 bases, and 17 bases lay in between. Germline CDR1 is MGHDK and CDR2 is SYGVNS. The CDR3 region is CASSERGEGRGDTQYF. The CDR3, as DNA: TGTGCCAGCAGTGAAAGAGGGGAAGGGCGAGGAGATACGCAGTATTTT.

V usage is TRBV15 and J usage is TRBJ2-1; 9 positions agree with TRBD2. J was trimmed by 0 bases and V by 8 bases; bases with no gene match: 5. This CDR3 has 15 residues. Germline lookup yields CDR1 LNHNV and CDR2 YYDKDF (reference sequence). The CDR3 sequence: CATQAGGLSYNEQFF. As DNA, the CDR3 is TGTGCCACCCAAGCGGGAGGCCTCTCCTACAATGAGCAGTTCTTC. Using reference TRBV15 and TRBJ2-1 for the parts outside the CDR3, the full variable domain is DAMVIQNPRYQVTQFGKPVTLSCSQTLNHNVMYWYQQKSSQAPKLLFHYYDKDFNNEADTPDNFQSRRPNTSFCFLDIRSPGLGDTAMYLCATQAGGLSYNEQFFGPGTRLTVL.

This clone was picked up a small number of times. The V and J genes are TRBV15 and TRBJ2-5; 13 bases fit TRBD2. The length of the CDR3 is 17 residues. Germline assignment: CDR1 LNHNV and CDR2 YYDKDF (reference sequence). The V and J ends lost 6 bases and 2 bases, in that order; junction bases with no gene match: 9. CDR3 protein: CATRAGLAGRRQETQYF. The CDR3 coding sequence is TGTGCCACCAGAGCGGGACTAGCGGGGAGAAGGCAAGAGACCCAGTACTTC. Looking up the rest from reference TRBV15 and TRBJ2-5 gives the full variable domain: DAMVIQNPRYQVTQFGKPVTLSCSQTLNHNVMYWYQQKSSQAPKLLFHYYDKDFNNEADTPDNFQSRRPNTSFCFLDIRSPGLGDTAMYLCATRAGLAGRRQETQYFGPGTRLLVL.

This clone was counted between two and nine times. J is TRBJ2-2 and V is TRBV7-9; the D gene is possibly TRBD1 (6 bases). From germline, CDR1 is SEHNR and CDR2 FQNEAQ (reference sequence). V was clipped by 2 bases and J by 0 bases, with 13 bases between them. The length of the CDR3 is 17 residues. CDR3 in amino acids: CASSLLPGQANTGELFF. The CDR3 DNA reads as TGTGCCAGCAGCTTATTGCCGGGACAAGCGAACACCGGGGAGCTGTTTTTT.

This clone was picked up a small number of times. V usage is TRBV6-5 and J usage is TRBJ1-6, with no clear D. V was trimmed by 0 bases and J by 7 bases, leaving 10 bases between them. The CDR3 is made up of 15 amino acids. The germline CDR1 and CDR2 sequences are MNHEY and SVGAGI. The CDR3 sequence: CASSYSSVGNSPLHF. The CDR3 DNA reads TGTGCCAGCAGTTACTCGTCTGTCGGAAATTCACCCCTCCACTTT.

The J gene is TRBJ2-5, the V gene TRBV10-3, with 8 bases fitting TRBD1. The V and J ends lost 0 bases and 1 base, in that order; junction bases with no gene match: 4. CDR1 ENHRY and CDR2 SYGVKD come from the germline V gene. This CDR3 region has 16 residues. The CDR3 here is CAISESRGRGQETQYF. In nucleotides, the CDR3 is TGTGCCATCAGTGAGTCCAGGGGGCGAGGCCAAGAGACCCAGTACTTC.

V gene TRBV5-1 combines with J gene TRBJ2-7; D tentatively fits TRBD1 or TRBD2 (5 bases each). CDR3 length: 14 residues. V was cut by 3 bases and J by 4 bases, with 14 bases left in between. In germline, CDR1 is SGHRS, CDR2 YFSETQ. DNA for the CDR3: TGCGCCAGCAGCTCAGACAGTGAGGGGTACGAGCAGTACTTC. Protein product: CASSSDSEGYEQYF. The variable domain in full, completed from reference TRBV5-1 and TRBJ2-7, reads KAGVTQTPRYLIKTRGQQVTLSCSPISGHRSVSWYQQTPGQGLQFLFEYFSETQRNKGNFPGRFSGRQFSNSRSEMNVSTLELGDSALYLCASSSDSEGYEQYFGPGTRLTVT.